This is a list of T cell receptor beta chains from one sample in a study of T cell repertoires in cytomegalovirus infection. The antigens for these receptors are not known. TCRdb re-called the reads through MiXCR, storing one row per CDR3 protein. This sample yields some 940,000 distinct CDR3 sequences, of which approximately 31% are seen a single time; about an eighth belongs to the top ten. The input for sequencing was cultured CD8+ T cells from PBMCs, taken from culture after CMV antigen stimulation. The receptors were gathered from a human donor in good health (CMV status not recorded). Some clones in this sample may be carry-over from other donors' samples. The conserved cysteine and the conserved F or W are not part of the CDR3 here.

j_call: TRBJ1-2; v_call: TRBV4-2; cdr3_aa: ASSQDALDSSPYGYT
j_call: TRBJ2-7; v_call: TRBV15; cdr3_aa: ATSRGTSVSYEQY
j_call: TRBJ1-1; v_call: TRBV6-6; cdr3_aa: ASKWKAEAF
j_call: TRBJ2-1; v_call: TRBV5-4; cdr3_aa: ASSLYPHNEQF
j_call: TRBJ1-4; v_call: TRBV7-8; cdr3_aa: ASSSRGYNEKLF
j_call: TRBJ2-6; v_call: TRBV4-2; cdr3_aa: ASSQERGNGANVLT
j_call: TRBJ2-5; v_call: TRBV5-5; cdr3_aa: ASSFGDGPETQY
j_call: TRBJ2-2; v_call: TRBV7-8; cdr3_aa: ASSLGGWGTGELF
j_call: TRBJ2-5; v_call: TRBV11-2; cdr3_aa: ASSLRDRANGETQY
j_call: TRBJ2-1; v_call: TRBV11-3; cdr3_aa: ASSVGEGYEQF
j_call: TRBJ1-1; v_call: TRBV11-3; cdr3_aa: ASSKDPDVNTEAF
j_call: TRBJ2-7; v_call: TRBV20-1; cdr3_aa: SAPPPDGYEQY
j_call: TRBJ1-1; v_call: TRBV2; cdr3_aa: ASSETFRNTEAF
j_call: TRBJ2-1; v_call: TRBV6-5; cdr3_aa: ATEETGSYNEQF
j_call: TRBJ2-1; v_call: TRBV12-5; cdr3_aa: ASGLVTGTEQF